A single sample is the source of the 4 T cell receptor beta chains below, sequenced in a study of T cells in Graves' hyperthyroidism and ophthalmopathy. The source material, RNA transcripts, was used to amplify TCR beta CDR3 regions. Primed by the HTBI set, a first-round RT-PCR was run on the TCR CDR3. TCRdb re-called the multiplex PCR reads with MiXCR, one entry per CDR3 protein. The table lists under 350,000 distinct CDR3 sequences, roughly a fifth of them singletons. The sequenced sample consisted of blood. These TCRs come from a woman aged 50 to 65 with Graves' hyperthyroidism.

The V gene is TRBV7-6, the J gene TRBJ1-1; TRBD1 might be the D (6 bases). Trimming stripped 1 base from V and 1 base from J, with 10 bases between. The CDR3 has 15 residues. Germline loops: CDR1 SGHVS, CDR2 FNYEAQ. CDR3 in amino acids: CASSLGLGGNTEAFF. In DNA form, the CDR3 reads TGTGCCAGCAGCTTAGGTTTAGGGGGGAACACTGAAGCTTTCTTT.

The CDR3 region is CASSEAGHNGYTF. In DNA form, the CDR3 reads TGCGCCAGCAGCGAGGCGGGGCATAATGGCTACACCTTC. The chain has TRBV5-1 and TRBJ1-2, with D tentatively TRBD1 (5 bases). The CDR3 runs 13 residues. Germline assignment: CDR1 SGHRS and CDR2 YFSETQ. V was cut by 4 bases and J by 6 bases, with 13 bases left in between. Using reference TRBV5-1 and TRBJ1-2 for the parts outside the CDR3, the full variable domain is KAGVTQTPRYLIKTRGQQVTLSCSPISGHRSVSWYQQTPGQGLQFLFEYFSETQRNKGNFPGRFSGRQFSNSRSEMNVSTLELGDSALYLCASSEAGHNGYTFGSGTRLTVV.

This clonotype was picked up a small number of times. The V gene is TRBV2, the J gene TRBJ2-1, with TRBD2 matching 7 bases. The germline V gene encodes CDR1 SNHLY and CDR2 FYNNEI. V lost 4 bases, J lost 15 bases, and 6 bases stayed unmatched. CDR3 size: 11 residues. The CDR3 here is CASSVRGVWFF. CDR3 sequence (DNA): TGTGCCAGCAGTGTTCGGGGGGTTTGGTTCTTC.

A word on this clonotype: This may arise from a read error, as a much more abundant clone is one base away. This chain uses TRBV2 with TRBJ1-2; TRBD1 matches 7 bases. There are 15 residues in the CDR3. Germline V CDR1 and CDR2: SNHLY, FYNNEI. The CDR3 loop reads CTSSGRTGTNYGYTF. DNA of the CDR3: TGTACCAGCAGCGGACGGACAGGCACTAACTATGGCTACACCTTC.